This T cell receptor beta chain is from a study of identical twins. Whole-study findings and limits: Memory repertoires lacked the insertion deficit that abundant cord blood beta clonotypes showed. The same donors were not followed; conclusions instead depended on cross-sectional statistical analysis.

Trimming stripped 4 bases from V and 1 base from J, with 13 bases between. The CDR3 runs to 16 residues. Germline CDR1 is LGHDT and CDR2 is YNNKEL (reference sequence). Among all donors, each was a healthy Caucasian. A template switching step contributed a universal primer site, while unique molecular identifiers were present in the cDNA. TCRdb itself ran the 5' RACE reads through MiXCR, one entry per CDR3 protein. The sample lists about 340,000 distinct CDR3 sequences, around an eighth occurring once. For this clonotype: Its antigen is not known.

The same data also contributed to another study, on yellow fever vaccine responses in identical twins.

The receptor's source is a woman aged 18-30 years in good health. Sequenced: CD8+ T cells sorted from blood. V gene TRBV3-1 combines with J gene TRBJ1-4; perhaps TRBD1 as D (6 bases). The CDR3 DNA sequence: TGTGCCAGCAGCCGACAGGAGGAAGGAACTAATGAAAAACTGTTTTTT. This codes for CASSRQEEGTNEKLFF. Drawing the rest from reference TRBV3-1 and TRBJ1-4, the complete variable domain is DTAVSQTPKYLVTQMGNDKSIKCEQNLGHDTMYWYKQDSKKFLKIMFSYNNKELIINETVPNRFSPKSPDKAHLNLHINSLELGDSAVYFCASSRQEEGTNEKLFFGSGTQLSVL.